Following are 12 T cell receptor beta chains from one sample sequenced in a study of a mutant IDH1 vaccine in newly diagnosed glioma. Profiled with immunoSEQ multiplex PCR; TCRdb holds only in-frame clones, not every one. The sample holds 35,000 to 50,000 clones, approximately 88% seen once. Their antigens remain unidentified. Time point meaning: week 23, last vaccination. It was 300 ug of mutant IDH1 20-mer peptide that made up each vaccine dose, given with topical imiquimod. Specimen: PBMCs, collected from a glioma patient whose treatment included an IDH1 peptide vaccine. The receptors here all came from a woman between 18 and 30 years old with glioma. Some clones in this sample may be carry-over from other donors' samples.

The chain carries TRBV5-8 and TRBJ2-3; D gene unclear. The CDR3 extends over 14 amino acids. Trimming cost V 0 bases and J 0 bases, with 5 bases left between them. The germline CDR1 and CDR2 sequences are SGHTS and YDEGEE. CDR3 sequence (DNA): TGTGCCAGCAGCTTGGAGCCAAGCACAGATACGCAGTATTTT. Protein sequence: CASSLEPSTDTQYF.

This chain joins TRBV9 and TRBJ1-3, with D tentatively TRBD1 (5 bases). Germline loops: CDR1 SGDLS, CDR2 YYNGEE. CDR3 size: 14 residues. Trimming removed 3 bases at V and 2 bases at J, with 9 bases between. The CDR3 spells CASSAGTAGNTIYF. The CDR3, as DNA: TGTGCCAGCAGCGCTGGGACGGCTGGAAACACCATATATTTT.

This clone was recorded once. The rearrangement links TRBV28 to TRBJ1-2; D is uncertain. Trimming cost V 5 bases and J 2 bases, with 9 bases left between them. The CDR3 contains 13 residues. The germline V gene encodes CDR1 MDHEN and CDR2 SYDVKM. CDR3 DNA: TGTGCCAGCAGTGGACGGCTAAACTATGGCTACACCTTC. It encodes CASSGRLNYGYTF.

This clone appeared once. The chain recombines TRBV4-1 with TRBJ1-2; 7 positions agree with TRBD1. Unmatched junction bases numbered 3, after V lost 4 bases and J lost 4 bases. This CDR3 has 13 amino acids. The germline V gene encodes CDR1 MGHRA and CDR2 YSYEKL. CDR3 DNA sequence: TGCGCCAGCAGCCCAGGGGGGGGCTATGGCTACACCTTC. Encoded protein: CASSPGGGYGYTF.

This chain uses TRBV5-1 with TRBJ2-5, with 7 bases matching TRBD2. V lost 0 bases to trimming and J lost 3 bases; unmatched junction nucleotides: 5. The CDR3 runs 15 residues. Germline-derived CDR1 and CDR2 are SGHRS and YFSETQ. For the CDR3, the DNA is TGCGCCAGCAGCTTGGGACTAGCCCTAGAAGAGACCCAGTACTTC. It yields the protein CASSLGLALEETQYF. Looking up the rest from reference TRBV5-1 and TRBJ2-5 gives the full variable domain: KAGVTQTPRYLIKTRGQQVTLSCSPISGHRSVSWYQQTPGQGLQFLFEYFSETQRNKGNFPGRFSGRQFSNSRSEMNVSTLELGDSALYLCASSLGLALEETQYFGPGTRLLVL.

The chain combines TRBV4-1 with TRBJ1-5, with D perhaps matching TRBD1 (5 bases). The CDR3 totals 12 residues. Trimming took 4 bases from V and 6 from J, leaving 7 bases between them. Germline V gene lookup returns CDR1 MGHRA and CDR2 YSYEKL. Here the CDR3 DNA reads TGCGCCAGCAGCCTTACAGGTCAGCCCCAGCATTTT. Translated, it gives CASSLTGQPQHF.

The CDR3 reads CASSPRWDTDTQYF. CDR3 DNA: TGTGCCAGCAGCCCACGGTGGGACACAGATACGCAGTATTTT. This rearrangement joins TRBV13 to TRBJ2-3; D is uncertain. CDR1 PRHDT and CDR2 FYEKMQ come from the germline V gene (reference sequence). This CDR3 region has 14 residues. Trimming removed 5 bases at V and 2 bases at J, with 11 bases between. Complete variable domain (other parts from reference TRBV13 and TRBJ2-3): AAGVIQSPRHLIKEKRETATLKCYPIPRHDTVYWYQQGPGQDPQFLISFYEKMQSDKGSIPDRFSAQQFSDYHSELNMSSLELGDSALYFCASSPRWDTDTQYFGPGTRLTVL.

Only one count was recorded for this clone. The chain uses TRBV4-1 and TRBJ2-1; 11 nucleotides line up with TRBD2. The CDR3 is made up of 15 amino acids. Germline-derived CDR1 and CDR2 are MGHRA and YSYEKL. V lost 6 bases to trimming and J lost 11 bases; unmatched junction nucleotides: 12. The CDR3 DNA sequence: TGCGCCAGCAGACTAGTAGCGGGAGGGCCTGGGAAGCAGTTCTTC. It translates to CASRLVAGGPGKQFF.

The table lists this clone with a count of one. The chain has TRBV6-6 and TRBJ2-7; no definite D call. In germline, CDR1 is MNHNY, CDR2 SVGAGI (reference sequence). The CDR3 has 11 amino acids. V was pared by 7 bases and J by 1 base, with 5 bases between. The CDR3: CASTQSYEQYF. The CDR3 region has the DNA TGTGCCAGCACACAGTCCTACGAGCAGTACTTC.

This clone was seen a single time. The chain joins TRBV19 to TRBJ1-5; D uncertain. V was trimmed by 3 bases and J by 6 bases, leaving 15 bases between them. The germline V gene has CDR1 LNHDA and CDR2 SQIVND (reference sequence). The CDR3 covers 15 residues. The CDR3 loop reads CASSISSGKGQPQHF. CDR3 in DNA: TGTGCCAGTAGTATTTCTTCTGGGAAGGGTCAGCCCCAGCATTTT.

The chain has TRBV2 and TRBJ1-3; D call uncertain. The germline gives CDR1 SNHLY, CDR2 FYNNEI. With 7 bases removed from V and 5 bases from J, the gap between germline ends came to 9 bases. The CDR3 has 12 amino acids. CDR3 DNA: TGTGCCAGCACGATAGGAAGAAACACCATATATTTT. It codes for CASTIGRNTIYF.

This clone came up a few times. CDR3 residues: CASQTGGNTEAFF. CDR3 in DNA: TGTGCCAGCCAGACAGGGGGGAACACTGAAGCTTTCTTT. The chain uses TRBV11-3 and TRBJ1-1; 9 bases match TRBD1. The CDR3 is made up of 13 amino acids. Germline-derived CDR1 and CDR2 are SGHNT and YENEEA. V lost 8 bases to trimming and J lost 1 base; unmatched junction nucleotides: 2.